These 14 T cell receptor beta chains share one sample of origin, sequenced in a study of siplizumab effects on memory and regulatory T cells. Some clones are missing from TCRdb's copy, which holds only in-frame ones; the method was immunoSEQ multiplex PCR. The sample includes tens of thousands of clones, approximately 96% of them seen just once. The sample was naive CD4+ T cells sorted from blood. Receptors were obtained from a human donor in good health.

This chain connects TRBV9 to TRBJ2-2; D is perhaps TRBD1 or TRBD2 (5 bases each). Trimming removed 3 bases from V and 1 base from J, with 13 bases in between. Germline V gene data show CDR1 as SGDLS and CDR2 as YYNGEE. This CDR3 contains 16 residues. This chain's CDR3 is CASSAPGTRNTGELFF. The CDR3 coding sequence is TGTGCCAGCAGCGCCCCCGGGACCAGGAACACCGGGGAGCTGTTTTTT.

The chain is built from TRBV2 and TRBJ1-6; D is unclear. The CDR3 loop spans 11 amino acids. The germline CDR1 and CDR2 sequences are SNHLY and FYNNEI. Trimming left V 6 bases short and J 14 bases short, with 11 bases between. DNA of the CDR3: TGTGCCAGCAGATCCCCGGGCACCCTCCACTTT. Translating it yields CASRSPGTLHF.

The chain employs TRBV5-4 and TRBJ2-4, with 8 bases lining up with TRBD2. Germline trimming cut 2 bases from V and 9 bases from J; bases unmatched to any gene: 10. The V gene's germline CDR1 is SGHNT and CDR2 YYREEE (reference sequence). This CDR3 comprises 15 residues. CDR3 nucleotides: TGTGCCAGCAGCTTACAAGCGGGGGCGGCAGCCATTCAGTACTTC. Protein sequence: CASSLQAGAAAIQYF.

The chain has TRBV28 and TRBJ2-7, with 10 bases fitting TRBD1. This CDR3 comprises 14 residues. V shed 2 bases and J 9 bases; nucleotides not matched to a gene: 7. Looked up from germline, CDR1 is MDHEN and CDR2 is SYDVKM. CDR3 sequence: CASSLGDRGGRQYF. CDR3 in DNA: TGTGCCAGCAGTTTAGGGGACAGGGGTGGGCGGCAGTACTTC.

The genes are TRBV10-3 and TRBJ1-3, with D possibly matching TRBD1 (6 bases). The CDR3 length is 17 residues. The germline V gene has CDR1 ENHRY and CDR2 SYGVKD. V was shortened by 2 bases and J by 4 bases, with 18 bases between the two germline ends. The chain's CDR3 is CAISESFGGARGNTIYF. In DNA form, the CDR3 reads TGTGCCATCAGTGAGAGCTTCGGGGGGGCGCGGGGAAACACCATATATTTT.

The CDR3 DNA reads TGTGCCAGCAGCTTAGGGTCGGCGGGGTCATCGAGTACCGGGGAGCTGTTTTTT. It encodes CASSLGSAGSSSTGELFF. The chain joins TRBV7-3 to TRBJ2-2, with D possibly TRBD2 on 6 matching bases. In germline, CDR1 is SGHTA, CDR2 FQGTGA. With 2 bases removed from V and 5 bases from J, the gap between germline ends came to 21 bases. This CDR3 is 18 amino acids long.

The chain combines TRBV10-3 with TRBJ2-2; 10 positions match TRBD2. Per the germline V gene, CDR1 is ENHRY and CDR2 is SYGVKD. The CDR3 is made up of 16 amino acids. Trimming took 7 bases from V and 6 from J; bases not matched to a gene: 11. The CDR3 DNA reads as TGTGCCATCAATATAGCGGGAGCGGGGGGGCCCGGGGAGCTGTTTTTT. Translation gives CAINIAGAGGPGELFF.

The V call is TRBV6-5, the J call TRBJ1-3; TRBD1 might be the D (6 bases). There are 14 residues in the CDR3. Per germline, CDR1 MNHEY and CDR2 SVGAGI. Deletions cut 6 bases from V and 4 bases from J, with 13 bases between. The CDR3 is CASRTQGRGNTIYF. The CDR3 coding sequence is TGTGCCAGCAGGACCCAGGGGAGAGGAAACACCATATATTTT.

The count of this clone is one. This chain links TRBV7-9 with TRBJ1-2, with TRBD1 as a possible D gene (5 bases). Trimming pared 0 bases from V and 2 bases from J, leaving 22 bases between. Germline assignment: CDR1 SEHNR and CDR2 FQNEAQ (reference sequence). The CDR3 has 19 residues. DNA of the CDR3: TGTGCCAGCAGCTTAGCTGACAGTCAGGCGTCACTTTTCAACTATGGCTACACCTTC. Protein product: CASSLADSQASLFNYGYTF.

The V and J genes are TRBV11-2 and TRBJ1-1; D remains ambiguous. The germline gives CDR1 SGHAT, CDR2 FQNNGV. V dropped 5 bases and J dropped 1 base, with 11 bases sitting between them. The CDR3 has 14 residues. The CDR3 region has the DNA TGTGCCAGCAGCCCTAGGTTAGGGAACACTGAAGCTTTCTTT. Translation: CASSPRLGNTEAFF.

This clone was counted a single time. This chain joins TRBV19 and TRBJ2-3, with 8 bases identical to TRBD2. V shed 9 bases, J shed 0 bases, and the junction held 8 bases outside the gene matches. CDR3 length: 15 residues. The germline CDR1 and CDR2 sequences are LNHDA and SQIVND (reference sequence). CDR3 residues: CASATRGASTDTQYF. CDR3 nucleotides: TGTGCCAGCGCGACGCGGGGGGCGAGCACAGATACGCAGTATTTT.

The chain links TRBV10-3 to TRBJ2-7, with 12 bases fitting TRBD1. In germline, CDR1 is ENHRY, CDR2 SYGVKD. The CDR3 extends over 14 amino acids. Germline trimming cut 8 bases from V and 4 bases from J; bases unmatched to any gene: 6. CDR3 coding DNA: TGTGCCATCGATCCGGGACAGGGGGCTTACGAGCAGTACTTC. Translation gives CAIDPGQGAYEQYF.

The V gene is TRBV11-2, the J gene TRBJ2-3; D not certain. From germline, CDR1 is SGHAT and CDR2 FQNNGV. The V end lost 3 bases, the J end lost 6 bases, and 10 bases lay between the germline ends. This CDR3 comprises 13 residues. The CDR3 sequence: CASSFSYTDTQYF. The DNA of the CDR3 is TGTGCCAGCAGCTTTTCGTACACCGATACGCAGTATTTT. Supplemented by reference TRBV11-2 and TRBJ2-3, the full variable domain reads EAGVAQSPRYKIIEKRQSVAFWCNPISGHATLYWYQQILGQGPKLLIQFQNNGVVDDSQLPKDRFSAERLKGVDSTLKIQPAKLEDSAVYLCASSFSYTDTQYFGPGTRLTVL.

The rearrangement uses TRBV6-1 and TRBJ2-7; D gene ambiguous. Germline CDR1 and CDR2: MNHNS and SASEGT. The length of the CDR3 is 15 residues. Trimming stripped 2 bases from V and 1 base from J, with 12 bases between. CDR3 protein: CASSESSHVSYEQYF. The DNA for the CDR3 is TGTGCCAGCAGTGAATCTTCGCATGTTTCCTACGAGCAGTACTTC.